The 8 T cell receptor beta chains in this list originate from one sample, sequenced in a study of long-term antiretroviral therapy in people with HIV (dated by TCRdb to between 2021 and 2023). The immunoSEQ hsTCRB v3.0 assay was used at survey level resolution to sequence the TRB variable region. The clones in this table, taken by TCRdb from immuneACCESS, are in-frame only. Not every clone is retained; where verified, under half of the shortfall comes from an unresolved V gene, and the cause of the rest is unknown. The sample includes some 19,000 clones, with 86% observed a single time. Together, the top ten hold under 12% of the sample. Source: unsorted PBMCs, taken 0.5 years after starting antiretroviral therapy. The receptors shown here come from a man between 40 and 49 years old with HIV.

The chain combines TRBV7-8 with TRBJ2-5; 7 bases match TRBD1. This CDR3 region has 16 residues. The germline V gene encodes CDR1 SGHVS and CDR2 FQNEAQ. The trim removed 5 bases at V and 2 bases at J, leaving 11 bases unmatched. CDR3 in DNA: TGTGCCAGCAGCAACCGGCTGGACAGGAATCAAGAGACCCAGTACTTC. Protein product: CASSNRLDRNQETQYF.

V usage is TRBV5-5 and J usage is TRBJ1-4, with D perhaps matching TRBD1 (5 bases). CDR1 and CDR2 (germline): SGHKS, YYEKEE (reference sequence). V was trimmed by 4 bases and J by 0 bases, leaving 22 bases between them. The CDR3 contains 19 residues. The CDR3 DNA reads as TGTGCCAGCAGCACAGACGTCGGGACGGTAGATGCAACTAATGAAAAACTGTTTTTT. It encodes CASSTDVGTVDATNEKLFF. Full variable domain (remainder filled in from reference TRBV5-5 and TRBJ1-4): DAGVTQSPTHLIKTRGQQVTLRCSPISGHKSVSWYQQVLGQGPQFIFQYYEKEERGRGNFPDRFSARQFPNYSSELNVNALLLGDSALYLCASSTDVGTVDATNEKLFFGSGTQLSVL.

This clone was seen only a few times. V usage is TRBV19 and J usage is TRBJ1-1; 8 nucleotides agree with TRBD1. Germline V gives CDR1 LNHDA, CDR2 SQIVND (reference sequence). The CDR3 contains 13 residues. The ends lost 6 bases at V and 6 bases at J; junction bases unmatched: 6. The CDR3 DNA is TGTGCCAGTAGGGACAGGGCTCGGGCTGAAGCTTTCTTT. This codes for CASRDRARAEAFF.

In its sample, this clone was seen once. J is TRBJ2-7 and V is TRBV5-6; D could derive from TRBD1 or TRBD2 (6 bases each). Germline assignment: CDR1 SGHDT and CDR2 YYEEEE. Trimming shortened V by 0 bases and J by 7 bases, and 17 bases separated the two germline ends. This CDR3 is built from 15 residues. DNA of the CDR3: TGTGCCAGCAGCTTGGTACCGGAAGGAGGGGGGGAGCAGTACTTC. This gives the protein CASSLVPEGGGEQYF.

The V call is TRBV6-1, the J call TRBJ1-5; 8 nucleotides line up with TRBD1. The trim removed 4 bases at V and 1 base at J, leaving 6 bases unmatched. CDR1 and CDR2 (germline): MNHNS, SASEGT. The CDR3 extends over 16 amino acids. The CDR3 here is CASSGGQGWSNQPQHF. CDR3 in DNA: TGTGCCAGCAGTGGCGGACAGGGTTGGAGCAATCAGCCCCAGCATTTT.

V gene TRBV14 combines with J gene TRBJ1-1, with D possibly TRBD1 on 5 matching bases. This CDR3 has 15 amino acids. Germline values: CDR1 SGHDN, CDR2 FVKESK. The germline V and J ends were trimmed by 0 bases and 3 bases, with 11 bases remaining between them. The CDR3 loop reads CASSQEIQGDTEAFF. The CDR3 nucleotides read TGTGCCAGCAGCCAAGAAATCCAGGGCGACACTGAAGCTTTCTTT.

The chain combines TRBV2 with TRBJ2-1; 7 nucleotides line up with TRBD1. The CDR3 is 15 amino acids. The V and J ends lost 6 bases and 4 bases, in that order; junction bases with no gene match: 9. Germline CDR1 SNHLY, CDR2 FYNNEI. The CDR3 loop is CASRDSGGSYNEQFF. The CDR3 DNA follows: TGTGCCAGCAGAGATTCAGGGGGTTCTTACAATGAGCAGTTCTTC.

The chain employs TRBV19 and TRBJ2-2, with D perhaps TRBD1 or TRBD2 (5 bases each). This CDR3 is built from 18 residues. V was clipped by 2 bases and J by 4 bases, with 20 bases between them. Germline values: CDR1 LNHDA, CDR2 SQIVND (reference sequence). In DNA, the CDR3 is TGTGCCAGTAGTATACGGGACGTGCGGGTCACACCCACCGGGGAGCTGTTTTTT. This gives the protein CASSIRDVRVTPTGELFF. The variable domain in full, with the rest retrieved from reference TRBV19 and TRBJ2-2, is DGGITQSPKYLFRKEGQNVTLSCEQNLNHDAMYWYRQDPGQGLRLIYYSQIVNDFQKGDIAEGYSVSREKKESFPLTVTSAQKNPTAFYLCASSIRDVRVTPTGELFFGEGSRLTVL.